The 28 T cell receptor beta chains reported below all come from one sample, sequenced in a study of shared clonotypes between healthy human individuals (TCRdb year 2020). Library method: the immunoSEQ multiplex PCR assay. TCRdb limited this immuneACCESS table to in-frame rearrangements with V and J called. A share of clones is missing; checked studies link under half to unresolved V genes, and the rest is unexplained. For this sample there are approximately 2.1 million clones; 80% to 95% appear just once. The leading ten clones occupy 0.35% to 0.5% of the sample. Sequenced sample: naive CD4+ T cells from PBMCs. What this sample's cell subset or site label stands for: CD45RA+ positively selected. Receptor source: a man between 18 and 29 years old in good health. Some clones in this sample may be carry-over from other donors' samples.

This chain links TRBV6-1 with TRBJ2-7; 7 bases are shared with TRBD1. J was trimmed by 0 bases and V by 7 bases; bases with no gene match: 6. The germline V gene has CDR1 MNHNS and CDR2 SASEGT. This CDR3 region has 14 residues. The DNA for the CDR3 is TGTGCCAGCATGAATACAGGGGACTCCTACGAGCAGTACTTC. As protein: CASMNTGDSYEQYF.

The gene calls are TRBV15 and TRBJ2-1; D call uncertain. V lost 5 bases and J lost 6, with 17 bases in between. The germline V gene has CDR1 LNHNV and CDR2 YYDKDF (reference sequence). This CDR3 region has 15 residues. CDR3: CATSGTVGWVNEQFF. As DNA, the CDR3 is TGTGCCACCAGCGGCACAGTCGGGTGGGTCAATGAGCAGTTCTTC.

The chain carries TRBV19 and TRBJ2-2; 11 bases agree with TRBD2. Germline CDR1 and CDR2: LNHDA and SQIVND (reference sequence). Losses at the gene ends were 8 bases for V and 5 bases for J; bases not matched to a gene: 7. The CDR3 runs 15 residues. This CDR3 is CASLSGRAGTGELFF. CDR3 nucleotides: TGTGCCAGTCTTAGCGGGAGGGCCGGAACCGGGGAGCTGTTTTTT.

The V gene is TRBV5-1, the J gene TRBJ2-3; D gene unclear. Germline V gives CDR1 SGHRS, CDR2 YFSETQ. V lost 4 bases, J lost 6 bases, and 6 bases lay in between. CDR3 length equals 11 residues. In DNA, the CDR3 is TGCGCCAGCAGCACCCAGGATACGCAGTATTTT. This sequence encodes CASSTQDTQYF.

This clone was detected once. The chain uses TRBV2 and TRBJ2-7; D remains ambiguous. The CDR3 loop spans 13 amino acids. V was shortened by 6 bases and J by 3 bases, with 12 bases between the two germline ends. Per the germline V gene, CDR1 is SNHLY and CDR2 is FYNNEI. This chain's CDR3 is CASRARRLYEQYF. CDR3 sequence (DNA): TGTGCCAGCAGGGCTCGCCGACTCTACGAGCAGTACTTC.

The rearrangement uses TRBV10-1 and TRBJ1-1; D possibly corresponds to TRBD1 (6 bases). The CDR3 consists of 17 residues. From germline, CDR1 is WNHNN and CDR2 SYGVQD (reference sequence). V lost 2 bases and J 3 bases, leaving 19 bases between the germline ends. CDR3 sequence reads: CASSEAGAVNRDTEAFF. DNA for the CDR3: TGCGCCAGCAGTGAGGCGGGGGCGGTTAATCGGGACACTGAAGCTTTCTTT.

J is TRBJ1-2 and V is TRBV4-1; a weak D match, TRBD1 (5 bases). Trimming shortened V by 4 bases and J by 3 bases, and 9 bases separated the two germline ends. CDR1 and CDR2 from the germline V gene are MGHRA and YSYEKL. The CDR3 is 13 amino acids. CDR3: CASSPSGDYGYTF. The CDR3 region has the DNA TGCGCCAGCAGCCCCTCGGGGGACTATGGCTACACCTTC.

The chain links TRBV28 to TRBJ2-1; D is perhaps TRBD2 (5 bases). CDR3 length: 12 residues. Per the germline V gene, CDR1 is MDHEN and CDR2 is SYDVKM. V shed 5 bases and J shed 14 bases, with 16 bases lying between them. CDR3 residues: CASSLKRQREFF. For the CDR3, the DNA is TGTGCCAGCAGTCTGAAGCGGCAAAGGGAGTTCTTC.

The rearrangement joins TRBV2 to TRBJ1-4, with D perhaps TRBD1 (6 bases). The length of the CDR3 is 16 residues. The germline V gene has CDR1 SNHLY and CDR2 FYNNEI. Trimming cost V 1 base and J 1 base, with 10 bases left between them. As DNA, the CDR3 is TGTGCCAGCAGTGAAGGGGGGCAGGGAACTAATGAAAAACTGTTTTTT. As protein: CASSEGGQGTNEKLFF.

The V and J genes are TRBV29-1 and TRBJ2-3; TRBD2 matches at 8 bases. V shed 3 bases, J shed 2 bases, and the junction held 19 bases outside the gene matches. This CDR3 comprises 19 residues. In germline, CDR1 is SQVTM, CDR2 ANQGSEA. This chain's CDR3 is CSVDGIGESAGDSTDTQYF. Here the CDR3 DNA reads TGCAGCGTTGACGGTATAGGGGAATCAGCGGGAGACTCCACAGATACGCAGTATTTT.

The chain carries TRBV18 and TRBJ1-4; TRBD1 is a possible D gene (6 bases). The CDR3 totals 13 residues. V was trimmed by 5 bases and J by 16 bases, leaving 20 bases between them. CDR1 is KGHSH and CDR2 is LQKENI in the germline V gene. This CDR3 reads CASSDYNTGLAFF. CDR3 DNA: TGTGCCAGCTCAGACTACAATACAGGGCTGGCGTTTTTT.

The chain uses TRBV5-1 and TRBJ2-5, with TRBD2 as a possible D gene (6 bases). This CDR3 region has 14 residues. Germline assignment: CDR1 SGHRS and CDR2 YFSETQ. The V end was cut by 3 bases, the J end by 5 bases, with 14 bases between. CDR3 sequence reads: CASSSRLGGETQYF. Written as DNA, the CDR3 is TGCGCCAGCAGCTCAAGACTAGGTGGTGAGACCCAGTACTTC.

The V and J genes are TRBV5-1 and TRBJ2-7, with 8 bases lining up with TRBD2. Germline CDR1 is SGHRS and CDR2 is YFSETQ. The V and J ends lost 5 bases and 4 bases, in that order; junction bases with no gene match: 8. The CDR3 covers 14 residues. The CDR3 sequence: CASRPGGAMYEQYF. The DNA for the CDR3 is TGCGCCAGCAGACCCGGGGGGGCTATGTACGAGCAGTACTTC.

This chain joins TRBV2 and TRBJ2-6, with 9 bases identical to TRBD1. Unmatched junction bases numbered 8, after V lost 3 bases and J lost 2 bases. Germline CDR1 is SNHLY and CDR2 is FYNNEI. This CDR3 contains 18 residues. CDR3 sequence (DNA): TGTGCCAGCAGTGATCTGGGACAGGGTCAGACTGGGGCCAACGTCCTGACTTTC. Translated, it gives CASSDLGQGQTGANVLTF.

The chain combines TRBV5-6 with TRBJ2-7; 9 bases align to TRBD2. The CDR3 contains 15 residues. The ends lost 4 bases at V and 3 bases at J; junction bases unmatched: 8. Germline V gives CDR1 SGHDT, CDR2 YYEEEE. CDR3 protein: CASSRGLAGLYEQYF. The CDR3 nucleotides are TGTGCCAGCAGCCGGGGACTAGCCGGACTCTACGAGCAGTACTTC.

The CDR3 protein is CASSPMNGGVYGYTF. CDR3 DNA sequence: TGTGCCAGCAGTCCCATGAATGGTGGGGTCTATGGCTACACCTTC. The chain employs TRBV27 and TRBJ1-2; D is unresolved. Germline CDR1 is MNHEY and CDR2 is SMNVEV (reference sequence). Trimming cost V 5 bases and J 4 bases, with 17 bases left between them. The CDR3 is 15 amino acids.

The CDR3 bases are TGTGCCAGCAGCGACAAAGAGACCCAGTACTTC. This codes for CASSDKETQYF. This chain links TRBV4-2 with TRBJ2-5; unclear D gene. The germline gives CDR1 LGHNA, CDR2 YNFKEQ. CDR3 size: 11 residues. V was trimmed by 5 bases and J by 3 bases, leaving 4 bases between them.

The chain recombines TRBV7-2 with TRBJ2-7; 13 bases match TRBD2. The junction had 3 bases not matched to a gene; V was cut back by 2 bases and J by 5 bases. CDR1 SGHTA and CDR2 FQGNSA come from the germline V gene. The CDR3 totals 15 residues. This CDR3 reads CASSLKGLAGHEQYF. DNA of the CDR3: TGTGCCAGCAGCTTAAAGGGACTAGCGGGACACGAGCAGTACTTC.

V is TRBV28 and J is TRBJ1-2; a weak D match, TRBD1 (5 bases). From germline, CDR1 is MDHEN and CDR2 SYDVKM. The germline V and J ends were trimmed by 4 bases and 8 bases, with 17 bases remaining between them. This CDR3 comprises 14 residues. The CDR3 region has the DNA TGTGCCAGCAGTTCCGGACCTCTAAGGGGCGGCTACACCTTC. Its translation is CASSSGPLRGGYTF.

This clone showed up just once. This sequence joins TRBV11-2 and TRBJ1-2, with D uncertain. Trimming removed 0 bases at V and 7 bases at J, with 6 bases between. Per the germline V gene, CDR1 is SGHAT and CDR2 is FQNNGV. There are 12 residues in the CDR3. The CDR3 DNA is TGTGCCAGCAGCTTAGAAGACCGTGGCTACACCTTC. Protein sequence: CASSLEDRGYTF.

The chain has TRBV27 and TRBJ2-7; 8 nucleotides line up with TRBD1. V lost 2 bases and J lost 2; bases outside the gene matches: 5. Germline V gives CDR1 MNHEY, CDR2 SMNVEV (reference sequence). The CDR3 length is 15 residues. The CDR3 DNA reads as TGTGCCAGCAGTTTAGGACAGGGCAAAACCTACGAGCAGTACTTC. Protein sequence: CASSLGQGKTYEQYF.

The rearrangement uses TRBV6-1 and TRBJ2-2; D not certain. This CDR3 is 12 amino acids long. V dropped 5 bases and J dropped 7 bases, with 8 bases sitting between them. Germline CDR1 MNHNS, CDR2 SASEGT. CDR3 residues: CASSPRIGELFF. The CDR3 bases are TGTGCCAGCAGTCCAAGGATCGGGGAGCTGTTTTTT.

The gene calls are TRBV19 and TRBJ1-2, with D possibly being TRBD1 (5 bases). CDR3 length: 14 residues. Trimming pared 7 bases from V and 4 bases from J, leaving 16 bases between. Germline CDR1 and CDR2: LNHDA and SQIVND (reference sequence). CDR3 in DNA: TGTGCCAGTAATGAGCAGGGACGGATCTATGGCTACACCTTC. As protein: CASNEQGRIYGYTF.

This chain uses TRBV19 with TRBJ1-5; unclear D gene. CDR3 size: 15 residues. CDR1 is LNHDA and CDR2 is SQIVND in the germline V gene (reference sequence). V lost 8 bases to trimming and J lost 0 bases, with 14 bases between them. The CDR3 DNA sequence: TGTGCCAGTGGGTGGGGAGGGATTAGCAATCAGCCCCAGCATTTT. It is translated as CASGWGGISNQPQHF.

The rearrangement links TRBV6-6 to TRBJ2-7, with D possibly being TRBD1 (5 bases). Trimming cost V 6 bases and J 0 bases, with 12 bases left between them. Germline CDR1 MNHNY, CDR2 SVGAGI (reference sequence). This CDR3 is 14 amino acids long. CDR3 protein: CASSKAGYSYEQYF. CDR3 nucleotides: TGTGCCAGCAGCAAAGCAGGGTACTCCTACGAGCAGTACTTC.

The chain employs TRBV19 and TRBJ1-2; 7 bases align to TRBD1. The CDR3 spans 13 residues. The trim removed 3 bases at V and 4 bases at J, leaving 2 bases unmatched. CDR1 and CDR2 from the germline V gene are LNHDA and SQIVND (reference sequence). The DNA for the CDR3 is TGTGCCAGTAGTATGGGACAGTTCTATGGCTACACCTTC. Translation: CASSMGQFYGYTF. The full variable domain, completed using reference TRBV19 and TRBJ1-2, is DGGITQSPKYLFRKEGQNVTLSCEQNLNHDAMYWYRQDPGQGLRLIYYSQIVNDFQKGDIAEGYSVSREKKESFPLTVTSAQKNPTAFYLCASSMGQFYGYTFGSGTRLTVV.

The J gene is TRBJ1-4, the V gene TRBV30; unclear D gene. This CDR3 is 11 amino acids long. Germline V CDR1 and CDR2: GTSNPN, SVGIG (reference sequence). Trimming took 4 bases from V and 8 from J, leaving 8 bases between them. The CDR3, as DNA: TGTGCCTGGAAACGGGAAGAAAAACTGTTTTTT. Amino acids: CAWKREEKLFF.

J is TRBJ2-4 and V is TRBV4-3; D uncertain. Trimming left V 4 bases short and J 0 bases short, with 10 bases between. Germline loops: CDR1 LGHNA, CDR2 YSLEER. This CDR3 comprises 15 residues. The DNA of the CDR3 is TGCGCCAGCAGCCCGCGACTTTTAGCCAAAAACATTCAGTACTTC. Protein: CASSPRLLAKNIQYF.